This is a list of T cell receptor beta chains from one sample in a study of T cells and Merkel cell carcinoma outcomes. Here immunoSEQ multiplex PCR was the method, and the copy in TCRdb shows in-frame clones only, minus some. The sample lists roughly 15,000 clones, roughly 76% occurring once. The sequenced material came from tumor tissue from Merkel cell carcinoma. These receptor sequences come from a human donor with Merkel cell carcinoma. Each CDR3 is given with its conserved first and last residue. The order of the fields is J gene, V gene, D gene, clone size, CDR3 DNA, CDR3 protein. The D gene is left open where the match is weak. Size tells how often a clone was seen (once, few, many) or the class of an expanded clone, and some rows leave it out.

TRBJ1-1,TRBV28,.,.,TGTGCCAGCAGTAGTAGGGGCTCCTGGAAGAACACTGAAGCTTTCTTT,CASSSRGSWKNTEAFF
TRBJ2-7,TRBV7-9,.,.,TGTGCCAGCAGCTTAGGGTGGAGTGGCCCCAGGGGGCAGTACTTC,CASSLGWSGPRGQYF
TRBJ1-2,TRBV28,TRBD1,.,TGTGCCAGCAGCTCGACCCGGGACAGGTTTATCTCAGCTAACTATGGCTACACCTTC,CASSSTRDRFISANYGYTF
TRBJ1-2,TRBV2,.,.,TGTGCCAGCAGTTTGACAGGTCCCACCTATGGCTACACCTTC,CASSLTGPTYGYTF
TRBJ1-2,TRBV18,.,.,TGTGCCAGCTCACCACGGACGGGCTATGGCTACACCTTC,CASSPRTGYGYTF
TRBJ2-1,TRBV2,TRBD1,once,TGTGCCAGCAGTGGAGGACAGGGATGTTTCTTC,CASSGGQGCFF
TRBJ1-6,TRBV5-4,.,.,TGTGCCAGCAGCTCCCGGGGAGGGTTTTCACCCCTCCACTTT,CASSSRGGFSPLHF
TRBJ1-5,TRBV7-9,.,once,TGTGCCAGCAGCTTTATGGGGATCGACCAGCCCCAGCATTTT,CASSFMGIDQPQHF
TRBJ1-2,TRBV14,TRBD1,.,TGTGCCAGCAGCCAGGACAGGGGATATGGCTACACCTTC,CASSQDRGYGYTF
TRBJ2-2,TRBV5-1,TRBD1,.,TGCGCCAGCAGCCGAGAAACAGGGGGTACCGGGGAGCTGTTTTTT,CASSRETGGTGELFF
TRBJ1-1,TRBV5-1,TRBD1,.,TGCGCCAGCAGCTTGGCCAAGGACAGGGACACTGAAGCTTTCTTT,CASSLAKDRDTEAFF
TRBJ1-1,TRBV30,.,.,TGTGCCTCAAAAACGTCCCCCCGGGCTTTCTTT,CASKTSPRAFF
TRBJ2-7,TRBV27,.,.,TGTGCCAGCAGTTTGAGCGTCATTTCCTACGAGCAGTACTTC,CASSLSVISYEQYF
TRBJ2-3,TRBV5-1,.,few,TGCGCCAGCAGCCCCGGGGCCCCAGATACGCAGTATTTT,CASSPGAPDTQYF
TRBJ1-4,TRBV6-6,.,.,TGTGCCAGCAGTTTTCGGGGACCTGGTAATGAAAAACTGTTTTTT,CASSFRGPGNEKLFF
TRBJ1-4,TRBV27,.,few,TGTGCCAGCAGTCCCTCACTGTATTACCTTAATGAAAAACTGTTTTTT,CASSPSLYYLNEKLFF
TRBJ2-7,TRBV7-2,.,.,TGTGCCAGCAGCTTAGGCCCCCTCCATAGGTACGAGCAGTACTTC,CASSLGPLHRYEQYF